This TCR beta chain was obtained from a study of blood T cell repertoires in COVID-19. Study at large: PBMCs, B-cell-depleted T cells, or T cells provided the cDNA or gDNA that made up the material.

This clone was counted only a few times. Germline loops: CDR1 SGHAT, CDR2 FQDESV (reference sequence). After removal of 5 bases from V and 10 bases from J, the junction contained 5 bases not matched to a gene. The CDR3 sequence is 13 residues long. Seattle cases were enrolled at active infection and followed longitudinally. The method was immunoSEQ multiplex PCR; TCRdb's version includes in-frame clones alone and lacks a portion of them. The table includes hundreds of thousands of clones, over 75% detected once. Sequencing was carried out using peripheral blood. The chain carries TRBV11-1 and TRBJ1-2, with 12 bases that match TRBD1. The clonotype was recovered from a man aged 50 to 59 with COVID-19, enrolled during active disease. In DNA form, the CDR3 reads TGTGCCAGCAGCAAGGGACAGGGGGCGGACTACACCTTC. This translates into CASSKGQGADYTF.